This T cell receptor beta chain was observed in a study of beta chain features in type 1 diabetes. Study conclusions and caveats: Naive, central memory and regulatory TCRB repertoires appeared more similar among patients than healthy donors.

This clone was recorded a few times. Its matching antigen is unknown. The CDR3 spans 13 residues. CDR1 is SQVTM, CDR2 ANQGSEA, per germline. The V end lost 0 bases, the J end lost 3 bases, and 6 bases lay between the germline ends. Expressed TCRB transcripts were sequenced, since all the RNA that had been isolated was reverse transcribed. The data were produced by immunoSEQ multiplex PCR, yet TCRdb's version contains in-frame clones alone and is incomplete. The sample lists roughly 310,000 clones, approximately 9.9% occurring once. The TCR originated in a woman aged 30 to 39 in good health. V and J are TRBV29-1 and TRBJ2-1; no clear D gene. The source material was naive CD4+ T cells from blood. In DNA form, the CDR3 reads TGCAGCGTTGAAGAGTATATCTACAATGAGCAGTTCTTC. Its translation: CSVEEYIYNEQFF.